This entry is about one T cell receptor (beta chain). This entry belongs to a study of control samples from healthy donors and cancer patients. Repertoires were generated with immunoSEQ multiplex PCR, while TCRdb's copy carries only in-frame clones and drops some. The sample includes tens of thousands of clones, 85% to 95% of them seen just once. CDR1 is MNHEY, CDR2 SVGEGT, per germline. V gave up 2 bases and J gave up 5 bases; unmatched junction bases: 11. This CDR3 is 17 amino acids long. The chain uses TRBV6-2 or TRBV6-3 and TRBJ1-5; 8 bases are a match to TRBD1. Sequenced sample: PBMCs. This TCR was sampled from a man aged 25-45 years with colorectal cancer. The CDR3 DNA reads as TGTGCCAGCAGTTACAAGCGAGGACAGGGACAGTATCAGCCCCAGCATTTT. Translation gives CASSYKRGQGQYQPQHF.